Below are 7 T cell receptor beta chains sequenced from a single sample in a study of T cell responses to AZD1222 COVID-19 vaccine. Data came from immunoSEQ multiplex PCR; TCRdb stores just in-frame clones and leaves some out. This sample has 130,000 or so clones; just over 85% occur once, and the top ten carry roughly an eighth. The sample in question was peripheral blood, obtained on day 0 of AZD1222 vaccination. The receptors originated from an adult in good health.

This clone was found a few times. The V call is TRBV2, the J call TRBJ2-2, with TRBD1 matching over 10 bases. CDR3 length: 14 amino acids. Trimming took 5 bases from V and 7 from J; bases not matched to a gene: 4. Germline V gene sequence: CDR1 SNHLY, CDR2 FYNNEI. The CDR3, as DNA: TGTGCCAGCAGTCGACAGGGGGCCAGCGGGGAGCTGTTTTTT. It specifies CASSRQGASGELFF.

The chain carries TRBV29-1 and TRBJ2-3, with a weak D call TRBD2 (5 bases). The CDR3 spans 13 residues. CDR1 is SQVTM, CDR2 ANQGSEA, per germline. V lost 0 bases, J lost 8 bases, and 12 bases lay in between. The CDR3 protein is CSVEDLWEPTQYF. CDR3 in DNA: TGCAGCGTTGAAGATCTGTGGGAGCCTACGCAGTATTTT.

V gene TRBV21-1 combines with J gene TRBJ1-2; the table names TRBD1, a call not compared with the DNA. TRBV21-1 is an annotated pseudogene. This CDR3 contains 16 residues. The CDR3 loop reads CASSLNRDRGNYGYTF. CDR3 nucleotide sequence: TGTGCCAGCAGCCTGAACCGGGACAGGGGGAACTATGGCTACACCTTC.

The chain employs TRBV14 and TRBJ1-4; no firm D call. Trimming shortened V by 4 bases and J by 0 bases, and 9 bases separated the two germline ends. The CDR3 is 15 residues long. The germline V gene has CDR1 SGHDN and CDR2 FVKESK. The CDR3 region has the DNA TGTGCCAGCAGCCGACGGTCGGCAACTAATGAAAAACTGTTTTTT. Its protein is CASSRRSATNEKLFF.

This clone was picked up a small number of times. CDR3 bases: TGTGCCAGTAGGCTAGGACAGCTCTATGGCTACACCTTC. Its translation is CASRLGQLYGYTF. The chain combines TRBV19 with TRBJ1-2, with D maybe TRBD1 (6 bases). Trimming cost V 6 bases and J 4 bases, with 12 bases left between them. CDR3 length: 13 amino acids. The germline gives CDR1 LNHDA, CDR2 SQIVND (reference sequence).

This clone was recorded only once. V is TRBV15 and J is TRBJ2-3; D is possibly TRBD2 (5 bases). V lost 0 bases and J 0 bases, leaving 19 bases between the germline ends. The CDR3 extends over 19 amino acids. Germline V gives CDR1 LNHNV, CDR2 YYDKDF (reference sequence). Here the CDR3 reads CATSRDWMGGPTSTDTQYF. The CDR3, as DNA: TGTGCCACCAGCAGAGATTGGATGGGCGGGCCTACTAGCACAGATACGCAGTATTTT. Filled out from reference TRBV15 and TRBJ2-3, the complete variable domain reads DAMVIQNPRYQVTQFGKPVTLSCSQTLNHNVMYWYQQKSSQAPKLLFHYYDKDFNNEADTPDNFQSRRPNTSFCFLDIRSPGLGDTAMYLCATSRDWMGGPTSTDTQYFGPGTRLTVL.

The J gene is TRBJ1-1, the V gene TRBV7-9; D gene ambiguous. The length of the CDR3 is 16 residues. The ends were cut back, 5 bases at V and 0 bases at J, with 16 bases in the middle. Germline V gene lookup returns CDR1 SEHNR and CDR2 FQNEAQ (reference sequence). The CDR3 bases are TGTGCCAGCAGCCTCCCCTTGGGCCCTATGAACACTGAAGCTTTCTTT. Translated: CASSLPLGPMNTEAFF.